The present TCR beta chain was sequenced within a study of cytomegalovirus exposure and HLA in healthy donors. Notes on the study in general: It was 164 TCR beta chains that were listed as cytomegalovirus-associated. An analysis that was carried out later associated 15,000 to 20,000 TCR beta sequences with HLA alleles at 0.05 false discovery rate.

Concerning this clone: What it binds is unknown.

The CDR3 has 14 amino acids. V lost 5 bases to trimming and J lost 0 bases; unmatched junction nucleotides: 0. CDR1 is SGHRS, CDR2 YFSETQ, per germline. PCR primers comprised 60 Vbeta and 13 Jbeta primers. TCRdb keeps only in-frame clones here, not all; method: immunoSEQ multiplex PCR. This sample yields 210,000 or so clones, of which approximately 87% are seen a single time; over 1% belongs to the top ten. This chain connects TRBV5-1 to TRBJ2-3; TRBD1 matches at 10 bases. The origin of this receptor is a man younger than 45 in good health and CMV-seronegative. The sequenced sample was PBMCs. The CDR3 DNA reads as TGCGCCAGCAGGGACAGGGGGAGCACAGATACGCAGTATTTT. It encodes CASRDRGSTDTQYF.